A selection of T cell receptor beta chains follows, all from one sample in a study of blood T cell repertoires in COVID-19. The data were produced by immunoSEQ multiplex PCR, yet TCRdb's version contains in-frame clones alone and is incomplete. The sample has 66,000 or so clones, about 86% seen once. The material sequenced was peripheral blood. These TCRs come from a man aged 50-60 years with active COVID-19. Both conserved end residues are part of each CDR3. D genes are given only for firm matches. Not all rows give a size; the values are once, few, many and, for expanded clones, a class.

size	V	D	J	DNA	CDR3
.	TRBV5-6	TRBD1	TRBJ2-7	TGTGCCAGCAGCTTAATTTGGGGACAGGGGGCCAACTCCTACGAGCAGTACTTC	CASSLIWGQGANSYEQYF
few	TRBV27	TRBD2	TRBJ2-3	TGTGCCAGCAGTGCGACTAGCGGGAGGGCAGATACGCAGTATTTT	CASSATSGRADTQYF
.	TRBV5-1	TRBD1	TRBJ1-2	TGCGCCAGCAGCTTGGGGGACAGAACCTATGGCTACACCTTC	CASSLGDRTYGYTF
.	TRBV5-4	.	TRBJ2-1	TGTGCCAGCAGCTTGGCCGGTGCTTTTGAGCAGTTCTTC	CASSLAGAFEQFF
once	TRBV7-6	TRBD2	TRBJ2-2	TGTGCCAGCAGCTTAGTTCGGACTAGTGTCTTCGGGGAGCTGTTTTTT	CASSLVRTSVFGELFF
.	TRBV19	TRBD2	TRBJ2-3	TGTGCCAGTAGTATCACTAGCGGCACAGATACGCAGTATTTT	CASSITSGTDTQYF
few	TRBV19	.	TRBJ1-3	TGTGCCAGTAGTACCTGGGCCGGAAACACCATATATTTT	CASSTWAGNTIYF
.	TRBV15	.	TRBJ1-1	TGTGCCACCAGCCGCAGCGCCGGCGGGGCTTTCTTT	CATSRSAGGAFF
.	TRBV27	.	TRBJ2-7	TGTGCCAGCAGTTCTACAGGGAAGACTCGCGAGCAGTACTTC	CASSSTGKTREQYF
.	TRBV14	TRBD1	TRBJ1-3	TGTGCCAGCAACCAAGGGGACAGGGACACCATATATTTT	CASNQGDRDTIYF
once	TRBV19	.	TRBJ1-3	TGTGCCAGTAGTCTCCTGTACCAGTGGACTACCGGAAACACCATATATTTT	CASSLLYQWTTGNTIYF
.	TRBV19	.	TRBJ1-5	TGTGCCAGTAAAATAGATCTTCAACTCGGTCAGCCCCAGCATTTT	CASKIDLQLGQPQHF
once	TRBV6-5	.	TRBJ2-2	TGTGCCAGCGGGGGGGCCGCGACCGGGGAGCTGTTTTTT	CASGGAATGELFF
once	TRBV3-1/TRBV3-2	TRBD1	TRBJ1-1	TGTGCCAGCAGCCGCCCACTGACAGGGGGCACTGAAGCTTTCTTT	CASSRPLTGGTEAFF
.	TRBV9	TRBD1	TRBJ1-2	TGTGCCAGCACACAGGGGCTCTATGGCTACACCTTC	CASTQGLYGYTF
.	TRBV5-1	TRBD1	TRBJ1-1	TGCGCCAGCAGCAAGGGGACAGTCAACACTGAAGCTTTCTTT	CASSKGTVNTEAFF
.	TRBV5-1	TRBD2	TRBJ2-1	TGCGCCAGCAGCGGCCGTGGGACTAGCGGGAGCTCCTACAATGAGCAGTTCTTC	CASSGRGTSGSSYNEQFF
.	TRBV7-9	.	TRBJ2-5	TGTGCCAGCACCCAAATTAGAGAGACCCAGTACTTC	CASTQIRETQYF
.	TRBV11-2	TRBD1	TRBJ1-1	TGTGCCAGCAGCTTAGTCGCCGGGACAGGGGTCGCGGGGACTGAAGCTTTCTTT	CASSLVAGTGVAGTEAFF
few	TRBV19	.	TRBJ1-5	TGTGCCAGTAGTATATTGACAGCTCCCAATCAGCCCCAGCATTTT	CASSILTAPNQPQHF
once	TRBV4-2	TRBD2	TRBJ2-3	TGTGCCAGCAGCCAATTGACTAGCGGGGGCACAGATACGCAGTATTTT	CASSQLTSGGTDTQYF
.	TRBV7-3	TRBD1	TRBJ1-1	TGTGCCAGCAGCCAAAGGGACAGGGGGGAAGCTTTCTTT	CASSQRDRGEAFF
.	TRBV3-1/TRBV3-2	TRBD1	TRBJ1-6	TGTGCCAGCAGCCCGACAGGGCGGAGAGGCTCACCCCTCCACTTT	CASSPTGRRGSPLHF
.	TRBV6-2/TRBV6-3	TRBD2	TRBJ2-4	TGTGCCAGCAGTTACCGGGCGGGAGACTCTTGGGCCAAAAACATTCAGTACTTC	CASSYRAGDSWAKNIQYF
.	TRBV6-5	.	TRBJ2-1	TGTGCCAGCAGTCCCAAGCTGTTCTACAATGAGCAGTTCTTC	CASSPKLFYNEQFF
once	TRBV6-5	TRBD2	TRBJ2-1	TGTGCCAGCTCCAGCGGGGGATCCTACAATGAGCAGTTCTTC	CASSSGGSYNEQFF